Below are 24 T cell receptor beta chains sequenced from a single sample in a study of cytomegalovirus exposure and HLA in healthy donors (dated by TCRdb to about 2017). Library creation used the immunoSEQ multiplex PCR assay. A mixture of 60 forward primers for TCR Vbeta segments and 13 reverse primers for TCR Jbeta segments was used in the multiplex PCR. TCRdb carries this immuneACCESS record with in-frame sequences only. Its versions omit some clonotypes, under half of them owing to an unresolved V gene in the studies checked, with the rest unexplained. The sample table lists some 98,000 clones, around 10% of them with a count of one. Of the sample, around 5% is held by the ten largest clones. Sample: PBMCs. The receptors stem from a man aged 50 to 59 in good health and CMV-seropositive.

This clone was detected a few times. The chain couples TRBV2 to TRBJ2-1, with 13 bases identical to TRBD2. With V trimmed by 6 bases and J by 6 bases, 5 bases remained unmatched. Germline loops: CDR1 SNHLY, CDR2 FYNNEI. This CDR3 is 15 amino acids long. In nucleotides, the CDR3 is TGTGCCAGCAGGGCGGGACTAGCGGGATCCAATGAGCAGTTCTTC. This gives the protein CASRAGLAGSNEQFF.

The chain recombines TRBV27 with TRBJ1-5, with 8 bases that match TRBD1. J was trimmed by 0 bases and V by 5 bases; bases with no gene match: 12. The CDR3 is made up of 18 amino acids. The germline gives CDR1 MNHEY, CDR2 SMNVEV (reference sequence). The DNA for the CDR3 is TGTGCCAGCAGTGCGCTTAGGACAGGGAGATTTAGCAATCAGCCCCAGCATTTT. This gives the protein CASSALRTGRFSNQPQHF.

A few counts support this clone. The chain links TRBV10-3 to TRBJ2-2; weak D call: TRBD1 (6 bases). The CDR3 covers 18 residues. In germline, CDR1 is ENHRY, CDR2 SYGVKD. Trimming took 0 bases from V and 4 from J, leaving 18 bases between them. CDR3 sequence reads: CAISESTARGSATGELFF. DNA of the CDR3: TGTGCCATCAGTGAGTCGACAGCGAGGGGGTCGGCCACCGGGGAGCTGTTTTTT.

Only a few counts were recorded for this clone. The chain uses TRBV2 and TRBJ1-4; D is possibly TRBD1 (5 bases). The germline CDR1 and CDR2 sequences are SNHLY and FYNNEI. V lost 6 bases and J 7 bases, leaving 21 bases between the germline ends. This CDR3 is built from 16 residues. This CDR3 is CASRWDLQAFGEKLFF. In nucleotides, the CDR3 is TGTGCCAGCAGATGGGACTTACAGGCGTTCGGTGAAAAACTGTTTTTT.

This clone was recorded a few times. This chain joins TRBV6-6 and TRBJ2-1, with TRBD2 matching over 13 bases. Germline V gene data show CDR1 as MNHNY and CDR2 as SVGAGI (reference sequence). With 5 bases clipped from V and 8 bases from J, the junction kept 9 bases outside the gene matches. The CDR3 loop spans 16 amino acids. CDR3 sequence (DNA): TGTGCCAGCAGTCCGCGGACTAGCGGGAGTTTCGATGAGCAGTTCTTC. The encoded protein is CASSPRTSGSFDEQFF.

This clone occurred a few times. The V gene is TRBV6-5, the J gene TRBJ2-7, with 7 bases fitting TRBD2. Germline CDR1 MNHEY, CDR2 SVGAGI. Unmatched junction bases numbered 7, after V lost 5 bases and J lost 0 bases. The CDR3 extends over 15 amino acids. The chain's CDR3 is CASSTLAGISYEQYF. The CDR3 coding sequence is TGTGCCAGCAGTACCTTAGCGGGCATCTCCTACGAGCAGTACTTC.

The chain links TRBV19 to TRBJ1-6; 11 positions match TRBD1. Per germline, CDR1 LNHDA and CDR2 SQIVND (reference sequence). CDR3 length equals 15 residues. Losses at the gene ends were 5 bases for V and 9 bases for J; bases not matched to a gene: 6. The CDR3 is CASSPKGTGGSPLHF. The CDR3 region has the DNA TGTGCCAGTAGTCCTAAAGGGACAGGGGGTTCACCCCTCCACTTT.

The sample holds a few counts of this clone. The chain recombines TRBV29-1 with TRBJ1-3, with no clear D. The CDR3 loop spans 13 amino acids. From germline, CDR1 is SQVTM and CDR2 ANQGSEA. V was cut by 8 bases and J by 1 base, with 12 bases left in between. The CDR3 is CSTIEGSGNTIYF. In DNA form, the CDR3 reads TGCAGCACCATCGAGGGTTCTGGAAACACCATATATTTT.

This clone was found a few times. The J gene is TRBJ1-2, the V gene TRBV2; a weak D match, TRBD1 (5 bases). Trimming removed 1 base from V and 8 bases from J, with 14 bases in between. This CDR3 is 14 amino acids long. Germline CDR1 and CDR2: SNHLY and FYNNEI. The CDR3 nucleotides are TGTGCCAGCAGTGAAGAAGGGGTGGGAGGCGGCTACACCTTC. This translates into CASSEEGVGGGYTF.

This clone was found a few times. The chain links TRBV5-1 to TRBJ2-2, with TRBD2 as a possible D gene (6 bases). V was shortened by 6 bases and J by 4 bases, with 16 bases between the two germline ends. CDR3 length: 15 residues. Germline-derived CDR1 and CDR2 are SGHRS and YFSETQ. The CDR3 region has the DNA TGCGCCAGCATCGGACCATCCGGGGGCACCGGGGAGCTGTTTTTT. Its protein is CASIGPSGGTGELFF.

This rearrangement joins TRBV9 to TRBJ2-3; 10 nucleotides align to TRBD1. V lost 1 base, J lost 4 bases, and 18 bases stayed unmatched. This CDR3 region has 20 residues. Germline V gene sequence: CDR1 SGDLS, CDR2 YYNGEE. DNA for the CDR3: TGTGCCAGCAGCGTAAAGGCCTCCGGACCGGGACAGGGGTTAGCAGATACGCAGTATTTT. It encodes CASSVKASGPGQGLADTQYF.

This chain connects TRBV11-2 to TRBJ1-6; 8 positions match TRBD1. CDR3 size: 15 residues. V shed 3 bases, J shed 7 bases, and the junction held 5 bases outside the gene matches. The germline CDR1 and CDR2 sequences are SGHAT and FQNNGV. In DNA, the CDR3 is TGTGCCAGCAGCTTCGACAGGGGCGAGAATTCACCCCTCCACTTT. Translating it yields CASSFDRGENSPLHF.

The V and J genes are TRBV6-1 and TRBJ2-5, with D possibly matching TRBD1 (5 bases). CDR1 MNHNS and CDR2 SASEGT come from the germline V gene. The CDR3 covers 17 residues. V was cut by 0 bases and J by 0 bases, with 14 bases left in between. The CDR3 here is CASSEALWTMYQETQYF. CDR3 bases: TGTGCCAGCAGTGAAGCTTTGTGGACAATGTACCAAGAGACCCAGTACTTC.

Worth noting for this clone: Other DNA sequences in the same sample also yield this CDR3. The J gene is TRBJ2-7, the V gene TRBV7-9; 9 bases map to TRBD1. V trimming: 4 bases; J trimming: 5 bases; junction bases outside the gene matches: 6. The CDR3 contains 14 residues. Germline loops: CDR1 SEHNR, CDR2 FQNEAQ (reference sequence). The CDR3 nucleotides are TGTGCCAGCAGCTATTTAGGACAGGGGAACGAGCAGTACTTC. As protein: CASSYLGQGNEQYF.

There are a few counts of this clone. The V call is TRBV5-4, the J call TRBJ2-7; D is perhaps TRBD1 (6 bases). The germline gives CDR1 SGHNT, CDR2 YYREEE (reference sequence). V lost 4 bases and J 2 bases, leaving 19 bases between the germline ends. The CDR3 covers 16 residues. The CDR3 sequence: CASSGGPYRATYEQYF. The CDR3, as DNA: TGTGCCAGCAGCGGGGGCCCGTACAGGGCTACCTACGAGCAGTACTTC.

Ten or more counts support this clone. The same CDR3 arises from other DNA sequences in this sample as well. The genes are TRBV28 and TRBJ2-7; the D is unclear. This CDR3 contains 12 residues. Germline V CDR1 and CDR2: MDHEN, SYDVKM. The V and J ends lost 4 bases and 0 bases respectively, with 4 bases between them. The CDR3 here is CASSSSSYEQYF. The CDR3 bases are TGTGCCAGCAGTTCGAGCTCCTACGAGCAGTACTTC.

This clone has only a few counts. J is TRBJ2-3 and V is TRBV5-4; TRBD2 aligns across 13 bases. The germline CDR1 and CDR2 sequences are SGHNT and YYREEE (reference sequence). The CDR3 length is 19 residues. V lost 4 bases and J lost 2; bases outside the gene matches: 13. The CDR3 is CASSLMRTSGSSVTDTQYF. The CDR3 region has the DNA TGTGCCAGCAGCCTAATGAGGACTAGCGGGAGTTCGGTCACAGATACGCAGTATTTT.

V usage is TRBV2 and J usage is TRBJ1-5, with TRBD1 matching 8 bases. Germline V gene lookup returns CDR1 SNHLY and CDR2 FYNNEI. There are 14 residues in the CDR3. V was clipped by 5 bases and J by 4 bases; unmatched bases: 4. The CDR3 is CASSTRTGNQPQHF. DNA for the CDR3: TGTGCCAGCAGTACCCGGACAGGGAATCAGCCCCAGCATTTT. Based on the CDR3 plus reference TRBV2 and TRBJ1-5, the full variable domain is EPEVTQTPSHQVTQMGQEVILRCVPISNHLYFYWYRQILGQKVEFLVSFYNNEISEKSEIFDDQFSVERPDGSNFTLKIRSTKLEDSAMYFCASSTRTGNQPQHFGDGTRLSIL.

This clone appeared a few times. The chain links TRBV28 to TRBJ2-6, with TRBD2 identical over 7 bases. The CDR3 contains 15 residues. Germline CDR1 and CDR2: MDHEN and SYDVKM. The trim removed 3 bases at V and 2 bases at J, leaving 1 base unmatched. The CDR3 sequence: CASSLGGAGANVLTF. The CDR3 region has the DNA TGTGCCAGCAGTTTGGGGGGGGCTGGGGCCAACGTCCTGACTTTC.

This chain connects TRBV30 to TRBJ2-7; 14 positions agree with TRBD2. V was pared by 0 bases and J by 4 bases, with 2 bases of the junction left unmatched. This CDR3 region has 15 residues. CDR1 is GTSNPN and CDR2 is SVGIG in the germline V gene (reference sequence). The CDR3 loop reads CAWSVGLAGVYEQYF. The CDR3 DNA sequence: TGTGCCTGGAGTGTGGGACTAGCGGGAGTATACGAGCAGTACTTC.

For this clone: Here the CDR3 omits its conserved ending phenylalanine or tryptophan, so a read error is the likely source. J is TRBJ1-2 and V is TRBV2, with D possibly being TRBD1 (5 bases). The ends were cut back, 6 bases at V and 1 base at J, with 15 bases in the middle. The CDR3 loop spans 15 amino acids. CDR1 and CDR2 (germline): SNHLY, FYNNEI. CDR3 residues: CASSAQVGGNYGYTL. For the CDR3, the DNA is TGTGCCAGCAGCGCCCAAGTGGGGGGTAACTATGGCTACACCCTC.

Notes on this clone: This is likely a read error, given that the CDR3 carries no conserved phenylalanine or tryptophan at its end. Because the CDR3's place on the DNA is in doubt, the DNA is left out and the CDR3 is given as listed by TCRdb. This chain connects TRBV2 to TRBJ2-7; the table gives TRBD1 as D, unverified against the DNA. The CDR3 comprises 17 residues, both ends counted. CDR1 and CDR2 (germline): SNHLY, FYNNEI. The CDR3 is CASTAEGTGGSEYEKYL.

The CDR3 DNA reads TGTGCCACCAGGACTAGCGGGAATGACTACGAGCAGTACTTC. Protein: CATRTSGNDYEQYF. The chain couples TRBV10-3 to TRBJ2-7; 12 nucleotides match TRBD2. Germline V gives CDR1 ENHRY, CDR2 SYGVKD. Losses at the gene ends were 10 bases for V and 3 bases for J; bases not matched to a gene: 7. This CDR3 comprises 14 residues.

About this clone itself: Relative to the germline gene, one junction end is altered; a read error may explain this. This chain uses TRBV29-1 with TRBJ2-1; D may be TRBD2 (6 bases). Germline CDR1 is SQVTM and CDR2 is ANQGSEA. The CDR3 covers 15 residues. For the CDR3, the DNA is TGCAGCGGGGGATACGGGAGCGGAACCTACAATGAGCGGTTCTTC. As protein: CSGGYGSGTYNERFF.